This T cell receptor beta chain was profiled in a study of T cell repertoires in cytomegalovirus infection. Study-level information: In public TCR beta signatures, there were indications of both CMV infection and matching HLA type.

TCRdb called the reads again in MiXCR, with one record for every CDR3 protein. The sample has about 450,000 distinct CDR3 sequences; approximately 33% are singletons. Germline V gene data show CDR1 as SQVTM and CDR2 as ANQGSEA. This CDR3 comprises 10 residues. V dropped 7 bases and J dropped 6 bases, with 9 bases sitting between them. V usage is TRBV29-1 and J usage is TRBJ1-2, with TRBD1 as a possible D gene (5 bases). This receptor was obtained from a human donor in good health (CMV status not recorded). Some clones in this sample may be carry-over from other donors' samples. Sequences were obtained from PBMCs. The CDR3 region has the DNA TGCAGCGCTGACAGAGATGGCTACACCTTC. Amino acid sequence: CSADRDGYTF.